The source of this T cell receptor (beta chain) is a study of blood T cell repertoires in COVID-19. Study background: Italy, Spain and the United States were the sources of the convalescent and acute COVID-19 samples. Sample material is recorded as cDNA or gDNA derived from T cells, B-cell-depleted T cells, or PBMCs.

Trimming left V 6 bases short and J 5 bases short, with 11 bases between. CDR3 length: 13 amino acids. Original methodology: Nucleated cell counts were estimated from reference gene primer amplification. TCRdb's table, derived via immunoSEQ multiplex PCR, lists solely in-frame clones and lacks some. V and J calls and clone size are given by that table; D and trimming were obtained from the DNA. The table records tens of thousands of clones, approximately 85% of them present only once. This clone appeared once. The sequence came from a man between 65 and 80 years old with acute or convalescent COVID-19. The chain combines TRBV12-3 or TRBV12-4 with TRBJ1-5; D gene ambiguous. Sequencing was carried out using peripheral blood. CDR3 bases: TGTGCCAGCAGCCGAGACGGAGATCAGCCCCAGCATTTT. Translated, it gives CASSRDGDQPQHF.